This T cell receptor (beta chain) was identified in a study of blood T cell repertoires in COVID-19. The wider study: Acute and convalescent COVID-19 specimens originated in the United States, Italy and Spain. Sources were T cells, B-cell-depleted T cells, or PBMCs; the material itself was cDNA or gDNA.

Authors' analysis steps: From reference gene primer amplification, estimates of nucleated cell counts were derived. Clones were read by immunoSEQ multiplex PCR, and TCRdb kept only the in-frame ones, dropping some. The V and J calls and the clone size are those of that table, but D and trimming were determined from the DNA. Found here are fewer than 80,000 clones, approximately 80% of them singletons; the top ten hold 13%. Seattle patient enrollment occurred during active infection, with longitudinal follow-up thereafter. V was clipped by 7 bases and J by 0 bases, with 10 bases between them. This CDR3 is built from 14 residues. The germline V gene encodes CDR1 MNHEY and CDR2 SVGAGI.

V usage is TRBV6-5 and J usage is TRBJ1-5; D gene unclear. The sequenced material came from peripheral blood. The origin of this receptor is a man aged 50 or older with COVID-19, enrolled during active disease. The CDR3 DNA follows: TGTGCCAGCAAAGACTGGAATAGCAATCAGCCCCAGCATTTT. It codes for CASKDWNSNQPQHF.